The rows below give T cell receptor beta chains drawn from one sample of a study of shared clonotypes between healthy human individuals. Sequencing was performed with immunoSEQ multiplex PCR; in TCRdb, only in-frame clones are kept and a portion is missing. This sample has hundreds of thousands of clones, with about 97% found just once. Sequencing input: naive CD4+ T cells sorted from blood. These receptors originate from a woman between 25 and 40 years old in good health. CDR3s leave out the opening cysteine and the closing phenylalanine or tryptophan. The order of the fields is J gene, V gene, CDR3 protein.

>TRBJ1-5|TRBV27
ASSNYGGHQPQH
>TRBJ1-4|TRBV28
ASSLSPAYEKLF
>TRBJ2-7|TRBV6-1
ASTHGSSYEQY
>TRBJ1-5|TRBV18
ASSPSTGSNQPQH
>TRBJ2-4|TRBV10-3
AISESFFDVREGQLAKNIQY
>TRBJ2-1|TRBV7-9
ASSPPGLAIHNEQF
>TRBJ1-5|TRBV7-9
ASSIGTGGLQPQH
>TRBJ2-1|TRBV2
ASSPAASYNEQF
>TRBJ2-7|TRBV6-6
ASSPRTAYEQY
>TRBJ2-7|TRBV11-2
ASSFVLTGHSYEQY
>TRBJ1-5|TRBV2
ASSEVGSGGQPQH
>TRBJ1-1|TRBV7-9
ASSFPTETGRPEAF
>TRBJ1-1|TRBV5-1
ASSLVYRSNTEAF
>TRBJ1-1|TRBV5-1
ASSLVLNTEAF
>TRBJ2-7|TRBV5-1
ASSSDQGARGREQY
>TRBJ2-2|TRBV5-1
ASSLGGSNTGELF
>TRBJ1-1|TRBV27
ASSLRSGDWGTEAF
>TRBJ2-7|TRBV4-1
ASSQDPAGNPYEQY
>TRBJ2-2|TRBV27
ASSLRLFVSNTGELF
>TRBJ2-7|TRBV14
ASSQAWTSRTYEQY
>TRBJ2-7|TRBV5-5
ASSARTGQVAYEQY
>TRBJ1-3|TRBV7-6
ASSLGKGSSGNTIY
>TRBJ1-1|TRBV28
ASRLIAGATNTEAF
>TRBJ1-3|TRBV19
ASSRAGNTIY
>TRBJ2-3|TRBV6-5
ASSVQGAATDTQY